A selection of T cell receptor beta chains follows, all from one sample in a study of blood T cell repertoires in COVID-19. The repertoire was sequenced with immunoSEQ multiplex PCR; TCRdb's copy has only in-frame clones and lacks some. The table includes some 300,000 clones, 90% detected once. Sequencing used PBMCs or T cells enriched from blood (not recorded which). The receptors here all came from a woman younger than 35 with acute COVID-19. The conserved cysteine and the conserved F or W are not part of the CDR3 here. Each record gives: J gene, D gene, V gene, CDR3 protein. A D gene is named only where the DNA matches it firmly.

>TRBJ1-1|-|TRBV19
ASSHQGTEAF
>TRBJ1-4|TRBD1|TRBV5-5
ASSLGWGTAEKLF
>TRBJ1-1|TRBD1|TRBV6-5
ASIPPTGALTEAF
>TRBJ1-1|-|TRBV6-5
ASIKAVGTEAF
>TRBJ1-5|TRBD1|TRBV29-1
SILLFDRGSLQPQH
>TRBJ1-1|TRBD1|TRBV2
ASRWDSMNTEAF
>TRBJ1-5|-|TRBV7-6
ASSSRQNQPQH
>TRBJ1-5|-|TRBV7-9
ASSPTLDSNQPQH
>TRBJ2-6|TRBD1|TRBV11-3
ASSRTGDSGANVLT
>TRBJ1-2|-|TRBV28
ASSLAVWELGYT
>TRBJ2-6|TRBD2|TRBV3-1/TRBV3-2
ASSPGLAGVSGANVLT
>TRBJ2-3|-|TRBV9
ASSVGQGSTDTQY
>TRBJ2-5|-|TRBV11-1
ASSRGGGPKETQY
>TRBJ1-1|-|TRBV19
ASGRQENTEAF
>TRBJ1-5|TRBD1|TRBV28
ASSLGQGHQPQH
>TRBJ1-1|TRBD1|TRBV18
ASSLTGSTEAF
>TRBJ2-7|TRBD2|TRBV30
AWSAPTSGRGVQY
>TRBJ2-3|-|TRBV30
ACGRRRAFTDTQY
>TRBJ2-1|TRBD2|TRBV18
ASSPRAGGLDEQF
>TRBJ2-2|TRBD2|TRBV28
ASSRSSGRPGTGELF
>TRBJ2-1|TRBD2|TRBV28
ASSQGLAGGPRNEQF
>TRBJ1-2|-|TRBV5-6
ASSLYGVPYYGYT
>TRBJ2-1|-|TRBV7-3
ASSSDFFGNEQF
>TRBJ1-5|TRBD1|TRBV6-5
ASGLTGRNQPQH